The entry that follows covers one T cell receptor (beta chain) sequence. V was shortened by 4 bases and J by 2 bases, with 5 bases between the two germline ends. Germline V gene lookup returns CDR1 LNHDA and CDR2 SQIVND (reference sequence). The CDR3 extends over 12 amino acids. The data belong to a study of T cell changes during pregnancy in multiple sclerosis. Measured with immunoSEQ multiplex PCR; TCRdb has only the in-frame clones, and not every one. The data hold around 50,000 clones, with about 93% observed a single time. The sequences come from CD4+ T cells from peripheral blood mononuclear cells, collected after pregnancy. The clonotype comes from a female donor in good health, enrolled as a control in a pregnancy study. J is TRBJ2-5 and V is TRBV19; D gene unclear. The CDR3 sequence: CASSKTQETQYF. The CDR3 region has the DNA TGTGCCAGTAGTAAAACTCAAGAGACCCAGTACTTC.